This TCR beta chain derives from a study of shared clonotypes between healthy human individuals. Study-level information: Contributing individuals were two females and a few males aged 18 to 49.

Study results and caveats: Sequencing depth was a factor that was expected to affect clonotype sharing among donors.

Everyone who donated was a Caucasian adult who lived in Nashville, Tennessee. On this clone: Its antigen is as yet unknown.

Unsorted PBMC DNA was sequenced on ten immunoSEQ deep assay plates. Profiling relied on immunoSEQ multiplex PCR, and the TCRdb table lists in-frame clones only, not all of them. The table shows about 470,000 clones, with about 85% occurring only once. Germline V gene lookup returns CDR1 SGHTA and CDR2 FQGTGA. Trimming cost V 5 bases and J 0 bases, with 9 bases left between them. The CDR3 runs to 14 residues. Input material: PBMCs. The source of this sequence is a woman aged 40 to 50 in good health. Some clones in this sample may be carry-over from other donors' samples. The chain recombines TRBV7-3 with TRBJ2-3; D gene uncertain. The CDR3: CASSPSHSTDTQYF. The CDR3 DNA follows: TGTGCCAGCAGCCCTAGTCACAGCACAGATACGCAGTATTTT.